A selection of T cell receptor beta chains follows, all from one sample in a study of blood T cells in healthy people across ages. Via MiXCR, TCRdb re-called the 5' RACE reads, giving one row per CDR3 protein. Here the sample spans about 1.6 million distinct CDR3 sequences, around 36% being singletons. The sample comprised blood. The receptors originated from a woman in her thirties in good health. CDR3s include the opening cysteine and the closing phenylalanine or tryptophan. Fields, in order: CDR3 DNA, CDR3 protein, clone size, J gene, V gene, D gene. D genes are given only for firm matches. Not all rows give a size; the values are once, few, many and, for expanded clones, a class.

CDR3nt: TGTGCCAGCAGTGACCTGGACAGGAACACCGGGGAGCTGTTTTTT
CDR3aa: CASSDLDRNTGELFF
abundance: .
j_gene: TRBJ2-2
v_gene: TRBV28
d_gene: .

CDR3nt: TGTGCCACCCAAACGAGTTCATCGGGTGAAGCTTTCTTT
CDR3aa: CATQTSSSGEAFF
abundance: few
j_gene: TRBJ1-1
v_gene: TRBV15
d_gene: .

CDR3nt: TGCAGTGCTAGAGTCGTACTAGCGGGAGTTGAGCAGTTCTTC
CDR3aa: CSARVVLAGVEQFF
abundance: few
j_gene: TRBJ2-1
v_gene: TRBV20-1
d_gene: TRBD2

CDR3nt: TGCAGTGCTAGAGATCAAGGGAAATCCTACAATGAGCAGTTCTTC
CDR3aa: CSARDQGKSYNEQFF
abundance: .
j_gene: TRBJ2-1
v_gene: TRBV20-1
d_gene: .

CDR3nt: TGTGCCAGCAGCTTAAATCCAGGGGGAGGCACAGATACGCAGTATTTT
CDR3aa: CASSLNPGGGTDTQYF
abundance: .
j_gene: TRBJ2-3
v_gene: TRBV7-3
d_gene: TRBD1

CDR3nt: TGTGCCAGCAGCTTAGGCATAGCGGGAGTAATCGGGGAGCTGTTTTTT
CDR3aa: CASSLGIAGVIGELFF
abundance: .
j_gene: TRBJ2-2
v_gene: TRBV7-8
d_gene: TRBD2

CDR3nt: TGTGCCAGCAGCTTAATCGGACAGAACCGCGAGCAGTTCTTC
CDR3aa: CASSLIGQNREQFF
abundance: .
j_gene: TRBJ2-1
v_gene: TRBV7-9
d_gene: .

CDR3nt: TGTGCCAGCAACCCGGGGGTCTCTTACGAGCAGTACTTC
CDR3aa: CASNPGVSYEQYF
abundance: .
j_gene: TRBJ2-7
v_gene: TRBV5-5
d_gene: .

CDR3nt: TGTGCCATCAGCCGGTCAGGGGGTGACAATTCACCCCTCCACTTT
CDR3aa: CAISRSGGDNSPLHF
abundance: .
j_gene: TRBJ1-6
v_gene: TRBV10-3
d_gene: TRBD1

CDR3nt: TGTGCCAGCAGTAGTCGGCGGAATAGCAATCAGCCCCAGCATTTT
CDR3aa: CASSSRRNSNQPQHF
abundance: .
j_gene: TRBJ1-5
v_gene: TRBV2
d_gene: .

CDR3nt: TGTGCCAGCAGCCAAGATCTCTCCAATGGCGATGAGCAGTTCTTC
CDR3aa: CASSQDLSNGDEQFF
abundance: .
j_gene: TRBJ2-1
v_gene: TRBV3-1
d_gene: .

CDR3nt: TGTGCCAGCAGTCCCCGACAGACGTATCGCAATCAGCCCCAGCATTTT
CDR3aa: CASSPRQTYRNQPQHF
abundance: .
j_gene: TRBJ1-5
v_gene: TRBV28
d_gene: .

CDR3nt: TGTGCCAGCAGTACCCAGGGGGGTAATGAGCAGTTCTTC
CDR3aa: CASSTQGGNEQFF
abundance: few
j_gene: TRBJ2-1
v_gene: TRBV12-3/TRBV12-4
d_gene: .

CDR3nt: TGCGCCAGCAGCTTGGCACCAGACGGGGCCTACGAGCAGTACTTC
CDR3aa: CASSLAPDGAYEQYF
abundance: .
j_gene: TRBJ2-7
v_gene: TRBV5-1
d_gene: .

CDR3nt: TGCAGTGCTAGTTCACAAACTAACTATGGCTACACCTTC
CDR3aa: CSASSQTNYGYTF
abundance: .
j_gene: TRBJ1-2
v_gene: TRBV20-1
d_gene: .

CDR3nt: TGCAGTGCTCTACAGACTAGGGGTAACACAGATACGCAGTATTTT
CDR3aa: CSALQTRGNTDTQYF
abundance: few
j_gene: TRBJ2-3
v_gene: TRBV20-1
d_gene: .

CDR3nt: TGTGCCAACGCCGCAACCGGGGACAGGGGGAAAGAGACCCAGTACTTC
CDR3aa: CANAATGDRGKETQYF
abundance: .
j_gene: TRBJ2-5
v_gene: TRBV27
d_gene: TRBD1

CDR3nt: TGTGCCAGTAGTATCACCGGACTAGCGGGAGATGTACACGAGCAGTACTTC
CDR3aa: CASSITGLAGDVHEQYF
abundance: .
j_gene: TRBJ2-7
v_gene: TRBV19
d_gene: TRBD2

CDR3nt: TGTGCCAGCAGCCGTGGGCTGGTTAGCACCGGGGAGCTGTTTTTT
CDR3aa: CASSRGLVSTGELFF
abundance: .
j_gene: TRBJ2-2
v_gene: TRBV13
d_gene: .

CDR3nt: TGCGCCAGCAGCCCCGGGACAGGGTGGTACGAGCAGTACTTC
CDR3aa: CASSPGTGWYEQYF
abundance: .
j_gene: TRBJ2-7
v_gene: TRBV10-1
d_gene: TRBD1

CDR3nt: TGTGTCATCAGTGAGATAAATAATTCACCCCTCCACTTT
CDR3aa: CVISEINNSPLHF
abundance: .
j_gene: TRBJ1-6
v_gene: TRBV10-3
d_gene: .

CDR3nt: TGTGCCAGCAGGGGGACAGGGGGTATGAACACTGAAGCTTTCTTT
CDR3aa: CASRGTGGMNTEAFF
abundance: .
j_gene: TRBJ1-1
v_gene: TRBV2
d_gene: TRBD1

CDR3nt: TGTGCCAGCAGTTTATCAGCAGGGGGCTGGGAGACCCAGTACTTC
CDR3aa: CASSLSAGGWETQYF
abundance: many
j_gene: TRBJ2-5
v_gene: TRBV28
d_gene: TRBD1

CDR3nt: TGCAGTGCTCTGCTGATGGCAGAGAAAGGGTATGGCTACACCTTC
CDR3aa: CSALLMAEKGYGYTF
abundance: .
j_gene: TRBJ1-2
v_gene: TRBV20-1
d_gene: .

CDR3nt: TGTGCCATCAGTGAGTCTTTAGCGGGAGGTGGAGCCAATGAGCAGTTCTTC
CDR3aa: CAISESLAGGGANEQFF
abundance: few
j_gene: TRBJ2-1
v_gene: TRBV10-3
d_gene: TRBD2

CDR3nt: TGTGCCAGCAGCTCGGTGACTAGCGGGAGGGGACCCTACAATGAGCAGTTCTTC
CDR3aa: CASSSVTSGRGPYNEQFF
abundance: few
j_gene: TRBJ2-1
v_gene: TRBV7-2
d_gene: TRBD2

CDR3nt: TGTGCCAGCAGTGGACAGGGAAACTACGAGCAGTACTTC
CDR3aa: CASSGQGNYEQYF
abundance: many
j_gene: TRBJ2-7
v_gene: TRBV7-2
d_gene: TRBD1

CDR3nt: TGTGCCAGCGCAGGAAACTCCTACAATGAGCAGTTCTTC
CDR3aa: CASAGNSYNEQFF
abundance: few
j_gene: TRBJ2-1
v_gene: TRBV7-9
d_gene: .

CDR3nt: TGTGCCAGCTCACCAGGGAGTGAGGGGGCAACGTACGAGCAGTACTTC
CDR3aa: CASSPGSEGATYEQYF
abundance: .
j_gene: TRBJ2-7
v_gene: TRBV18
d_gene: TRBD1

CDR3nt: TGTGCCAGCAGGGGGCCTCCAACTAGCGGCTACGAGCAGTACTTC
CDR3aa: CASRGPPTSGYEQYF
abundance: .
j_gene: TRBJ2-7
v_gene: TRBV6-2/TRBV6-3
d_gene: TRBD2

CDR3nt: TGCGCCAGCAGCCTTAGCGGGGGCCGCGGGACCCAGTACTTC
CDR3aa: CASSLSGGRGTQYF
abundance: many
j_gene: TRBJ2-5
v_gene: TRBV4-1
d_gene: TRBD2

CDR3nt: TGTGCCAGCAGTTTAGGGGGAGGAGGAAAAAGCTATGGCTACACCTTC
CDR3aa: CASSLGGGGKSYGYTF
abundance: .
j_gene: TRBJ1-2
v_gene: TRBV12-3/TRBV12-4
d_gene: .

CDR3nt: TGTGCCTGGAGTGTACTAGCGACAGGTGCAAATGAGCAGTTCTTC
CDR3aa: CAWSVLATGANEQFF
abundance: .
j_gene: TRBJ2-1
v_gene: TRBV30
d_gene: .

CDR3nt: TGTGCCAGCAGCCAGGGACTAGCGGTAGATACGCAGTATTTT
CDR3aa: CASSQGLAVDTQYF
abundance: .
j_gene: TRBJ2-3
v_gene: TRBV7-2
d_gene: TRBD2